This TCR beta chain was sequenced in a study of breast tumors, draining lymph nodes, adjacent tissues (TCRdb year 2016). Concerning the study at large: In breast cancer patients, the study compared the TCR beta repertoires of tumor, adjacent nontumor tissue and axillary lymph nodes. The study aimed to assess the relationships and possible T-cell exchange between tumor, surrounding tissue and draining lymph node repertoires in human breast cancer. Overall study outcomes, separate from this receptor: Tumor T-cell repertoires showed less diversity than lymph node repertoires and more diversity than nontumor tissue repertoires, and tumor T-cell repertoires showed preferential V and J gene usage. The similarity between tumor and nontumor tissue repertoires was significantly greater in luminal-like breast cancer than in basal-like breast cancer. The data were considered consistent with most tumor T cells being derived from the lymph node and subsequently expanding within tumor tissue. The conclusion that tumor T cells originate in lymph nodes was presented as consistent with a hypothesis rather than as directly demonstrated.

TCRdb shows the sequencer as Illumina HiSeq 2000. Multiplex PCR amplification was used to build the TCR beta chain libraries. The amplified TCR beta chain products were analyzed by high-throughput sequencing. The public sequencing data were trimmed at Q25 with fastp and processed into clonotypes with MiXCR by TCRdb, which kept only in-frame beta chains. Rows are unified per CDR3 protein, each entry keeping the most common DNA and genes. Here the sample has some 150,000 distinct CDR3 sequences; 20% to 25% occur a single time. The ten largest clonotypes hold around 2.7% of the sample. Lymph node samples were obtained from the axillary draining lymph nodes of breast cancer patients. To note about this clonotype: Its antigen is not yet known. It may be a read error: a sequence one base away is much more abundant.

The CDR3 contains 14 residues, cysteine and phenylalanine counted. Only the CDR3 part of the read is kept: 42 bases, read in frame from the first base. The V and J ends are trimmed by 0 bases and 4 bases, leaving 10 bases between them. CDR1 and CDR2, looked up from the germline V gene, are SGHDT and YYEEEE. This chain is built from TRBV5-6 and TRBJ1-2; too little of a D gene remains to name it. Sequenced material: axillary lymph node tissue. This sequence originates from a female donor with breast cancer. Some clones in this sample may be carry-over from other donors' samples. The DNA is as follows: TGTGCCAGCAGCTTGGAAGCGGGGATCTATGGCTACACCTTC. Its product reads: CASSLEAGIYGYTF.